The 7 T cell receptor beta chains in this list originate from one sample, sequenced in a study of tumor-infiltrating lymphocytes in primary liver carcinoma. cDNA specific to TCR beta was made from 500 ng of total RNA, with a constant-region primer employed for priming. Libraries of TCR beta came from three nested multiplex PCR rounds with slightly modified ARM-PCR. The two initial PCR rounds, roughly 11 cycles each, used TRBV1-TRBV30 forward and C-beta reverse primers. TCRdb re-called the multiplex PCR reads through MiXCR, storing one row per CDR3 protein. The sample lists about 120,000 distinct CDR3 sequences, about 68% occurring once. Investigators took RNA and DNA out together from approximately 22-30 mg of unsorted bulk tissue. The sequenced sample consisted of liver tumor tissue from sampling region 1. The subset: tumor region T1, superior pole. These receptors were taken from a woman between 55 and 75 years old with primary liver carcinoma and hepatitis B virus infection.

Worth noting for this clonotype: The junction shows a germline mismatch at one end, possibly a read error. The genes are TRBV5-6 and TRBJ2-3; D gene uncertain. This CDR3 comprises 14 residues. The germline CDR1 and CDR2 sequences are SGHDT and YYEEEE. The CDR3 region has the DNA TGTGCCAACAGCTTACCAGCGCCCACAGATACGCAGTATTTT. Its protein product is CANSLPAPTDTQYF.

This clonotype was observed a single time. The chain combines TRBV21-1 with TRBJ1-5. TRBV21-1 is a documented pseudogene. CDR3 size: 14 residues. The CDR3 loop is CASIDGLRSRPQHF. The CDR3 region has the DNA TGTGCCAGCATCGATGGGTTAAGGAGTCGGCCCCAACATTTT.

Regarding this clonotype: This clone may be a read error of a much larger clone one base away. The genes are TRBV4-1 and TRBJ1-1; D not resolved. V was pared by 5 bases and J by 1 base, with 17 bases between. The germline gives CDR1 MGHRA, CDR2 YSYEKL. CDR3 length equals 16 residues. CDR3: CASSLKRDQRNTEAFF. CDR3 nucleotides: TGCGCCAGCAGCTTAAAGAGAGATCAGCGGAACACTGAAGCTTTCTTT.

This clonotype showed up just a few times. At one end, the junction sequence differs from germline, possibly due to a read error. Written as DNA, the CDR3 is TGTGCCAGCAGCTTAGAAGCCCGGGGGGAGCAGTTCTTT. Residues: CASSLEARGEQFF. The chain is built from TRBV11-2 and TRBJ2-1, with 7 positions matching TRBD2. Per germline, CDR1 SGHAT and CDR2 FQNNGV. The CDR3 runs to 13 residues.

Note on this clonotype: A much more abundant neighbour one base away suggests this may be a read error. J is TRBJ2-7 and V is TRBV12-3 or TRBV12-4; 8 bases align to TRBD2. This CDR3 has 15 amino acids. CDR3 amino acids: CASSLRSAGVYEQCF. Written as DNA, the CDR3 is TGTGCCAGCAGTTTACGGTCAGCGGGAGTATACGAGCAGTGCTTC.

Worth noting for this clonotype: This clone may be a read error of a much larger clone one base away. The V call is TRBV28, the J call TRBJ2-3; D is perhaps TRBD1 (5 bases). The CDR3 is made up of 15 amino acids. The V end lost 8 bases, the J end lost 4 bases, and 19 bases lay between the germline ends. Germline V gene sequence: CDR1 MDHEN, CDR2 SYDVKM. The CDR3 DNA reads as TGTGCCAGCTCCTCCCGCCAAGGGGCTCCAGATACGCAGTATTTT. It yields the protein CASSSRQGAPDTQYF.

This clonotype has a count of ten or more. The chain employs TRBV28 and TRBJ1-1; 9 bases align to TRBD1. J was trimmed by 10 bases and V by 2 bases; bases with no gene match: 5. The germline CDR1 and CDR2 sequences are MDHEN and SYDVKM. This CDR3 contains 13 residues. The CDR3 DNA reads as TGTGCCAGCAGTTTAGTTGTGGGACAGGGAGCTTTCTTT. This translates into CASSLVVGQGAFF.